The 25 T cell receptor beta chains presented below share a single source sample, sequenced in a study of control samples from healthy donors and cancer patients. Clones were read by immunoSEQ multiplex PCR, and TCRdb kept only the in-frame ones, dropping some. This sample has about 130,000 clones, with about nine tenths found just once. Sequencing was performed on blood. The source is a woman aged 50 to 65 in good health.

J is TRBJ2-1 and V is TRBV7-9, with D unresolved. Germline V gene data show CDR1 as SEHNR and CDR2 as FQNEAQ (reference sequence). The CDR3 sequence is 11 residues long. V was cut by 5 bases and J by 10 bases, with 9 bases left in between. As DNA, the CDR3 is TGTGCCAGCAGCCCCTTAGGGGAGCAGTTCTTC. This sequence encodes CASSPLGEQFF.

This clone came up a few times. The rearrangement uses TRBV5-6 and TRBJ1-6; D remains ambiguous. This CDR3 comprises 16 residues. V lost 1 base, J lost 6 bases, and 14 bases lay in between. Germline CDR1 reads SGHDT; CDR2 reads YYEEEE. The CDR3 region is CASSLLAQAANSPLHF. The CDR3 coding sequence is TGTGCCAGCAGCTTGTTGGCGCAGGCCGCTAATTCACCCCTCCACTTT. The complete variable domain, with remaining parts taken from reference TRBV5-6 and TRBJ1-6, reads DAGVTQSPTHLIKTRGQQVTLRCSPKSGHDTVSWYQQALGQGPQFIFQYYEEEERQRGNFPDRFSGHQFPNYSSELNVNALLLGDSALYLCASSLLAQAANSPLHFGNGTRLTVT.

V is TRBV29-1 and J is TRBJ1-1; maybe TRBD1 (5 bases). The germline gives CDR1 SQVTM, CDR2 ANQGSEA. Trimming pared 6 bases from V and 5 bases from J, leaving 7 bases between. This CDR3 comprises 10 residues. The DNA of the CDR3 is TGCAGCGTCCAGGGAACTGAAGCTTTCTTT. Protein: CSVQGTEAFF.

The chain employs TRBV7-9 and TRBJ1-1; D gene unclear. The ends were cut back, 1 base at V and 10 bases at J, with 10 bases in the middle. In germline, CDR1 is SEHNR, CDR2 FQNEAQ (reference sequence). This CDR3 contains 12 residues. CDR3: CASSLEERRAFF. Written as DNA, the CDR3 is TGTGCCAGCAGCTTAGAAGAAAGAAGAGCTTTCTTT.

The sample holds one count of this clone. V usage is TRBV18 and J usage is TRBJ2-7; D call uncertain. V shed 1 base and J shed 0 bases, with 7 bases lying between them. Germline CDR1 KGHSH, CDR2 LQKENI. The CDR3 is made up of 14 amino acids. CDR3 nucleotides: TGTGCCAGCTCACCACAAAAGGGCTCCTACGAGCAGTACTTC. This codes for CASSPQKGSYEQYF.

The CDR3 spells CASSLVGASSGTEAFF. As DNA, the CDR3 is TGCGCCAGCAGCTTGGTGGGGGCGAGTTCCGGCACTGAAGCTTTCTTT. V gene TRBV5-1 combines with J gene TRBJ1-1, with D maybe TRBD1 (6 bases). The CDR3 runs to 16 residues. The V gene's germline CDR1 is SGHRS and CDR2 YFSETQ. Trimming shortened V by 0 bases and J by 4 bases, and 16 bases separated the two germline ends.

DNA for the CDR3: TGTGCCAGCCGTGGGGGGGGGAATGAAAAACTGTTTTTT. It encodes CASRGGGNEKLFF. The V call is TRBV12-3 or TRBV12-4, the J call TRBJ1-4, with D maybe TRBD1 (5 bases). V was shortened by 8 bases and J by 5 bases, with 12 bases between the two germline ends. The CDR3 has 13 residues.

This chain connects TRBV27 to TRBJ1-6; perhaps TRBD1 as D (6 bases). Trimming took 5 bases from V and 7 from J, leaving 18 bases between them. Per germline, CDR1 MNHEY and CDR2 SMNVEV (reference sequence). The CDR3 sequence is 16 residues long. The CDR3 region has the DNA TGTGCCAGCAGTCCGACAGGATTAACCACGAATTCACCCCTCCACTTT. Encoded protein: CASSPTGLTTNSPLHF.

This rearrangement joins TRBV6-5 to TRBJ1-6; D ambiguous. The V end lost 0 bases, the J end lost 9 bases, and 12 bases lay between the germline ends. CDR3 length: 15 residues. Germline CDR1 reads MNHEY; CDR2 reads SVGAGI. This CDR3 is CASSYSGEGASPLHF. CDR3 bases: TGTGCCAGCAGTTACTCTGGGGAGGGTGCTTCACCCCTCCACTTT.

The genes are TRBV24-1 and TRBJ2-1; D gene unclear. Germline V gives CDR1 KGHDR, CDR2 SFDVKD. The V end lost 3 bases, the J end lost 10 bases, and 12 bases lay between the germline ends. The CDR3 has 13 residues. The CDR3 reads CATSDPLATEQFF. The CDR3 DNA reads as TGTGCCACCAGTGATCCCCTGGCGACGGAGCAGTTCTTC.

The CDR3 region has the DNA TGCGCCAGCAGCTTGTCTCAGCCTACAAAGAATGAGCAGTTCTTC. Residues: CASSLSQPTKNEQFF. The J gene is TRBJ2-1, the V gene TRBV5-1; D is ambiguous. V gave up 1 base and J gave up 7 bases, with 15 bases separating them. CDR1 is SGHRS and CDR2 is YFSETQ in the germline V gene. The CDR3 spans 15 residues.

This sequence joins TRBV5-6 and TRBJ2-3; 10 nucleotides agree with TRBD2. The CDR3 contains 17 residues. With 4 bases clipped from V and 4 bases from J, the junction kept 12 bases outside the gene matches. Germline V gives CDR1 SGHDT, CDR2 YYEEEE. The DNA for the CDR3 is TGTGCCAGCAGCCTGGACGTAGCGGGGGGAGGCGCAGATACGCAGTATTTT. It translates to CASSLDVAGGGADTQYF.

This chain uses TRBV29-1 with TRBJ1-2; 7 bases align to TRBD1. In germline, CDR1 is SQVTM, CDR2 ANQGSEA. This CDR3 spans 12 amino acids. J was trimmed by 8 bases and V by 5 bases; bases with no gene match: 8. The CDR3 region is CSVIDRAQGYTF. CDR3 DNA sequence: TGCAGCGTTATAGACAGGGCTCAAGGCTACACCTTC. The whole variable domain, filled in from reference TRBV29-1 and TRBJ1-2, reads SAVISQKPSRDICQRGTSLTIQCQVDSQVTMMFWYRQQPGQSLTLIATANQGSEATYESGFVIDKFPISRPNLTFSTLTVSNMSPEDSSIYLCSVIDRAQGYTFGSGTRLTVV.

This sequence joins TRBV2 and TRBJ1-1, with a weak D call TRBD1 (6 bases). CDR3 length: 14 residues. Germline-derived CDR1 and CDR2 are SNHLY and FYNNEI. V was cut by 2 bases and J by 10 bases, with 17 bases left in between. As DNA, the CDR3 is TGTGCCAGCAGTGAAAGGTTATTGGGAGGGGGAGCTTTCTTT. Amino acid sequence: CASSERLLGGGAFF.

The J gene is TRBJ1-5, the V gene TRBV12-3 or TRBV12-4, with D unclear. There are 13 residues in the CDR3. Trimming stripped 7 bases from V and 5 bases from J, with 12 bases between. The chain's CDR3 is CASKGSRYQPQHF. DNA of the CDR3: TGTGCCAGCAAAGGGAGCAGATATCAGCCCCAGCATTTT.

The chain recombines TRBV27 with TRBJ2-7; 10 bases line up with TRBD1. Unmatched junction bases numbered 5, after V lost 4 bases and J lost 2 bases. The CDR3 contains 15 residues. CDR1 is MNHEY and CDR2 is SMNVEV in the germline V gene (reference sequence). The CDR3 sequence: CASSSGTGVPYEQYF. The CDR3 bases are TGTGCCAGCAGTTCCGGGACAGGGGTGCCCTACGAGCAGTACTTC.

The chain uses TRBV19 and TRBJ2-7; weak D call: TRBD1 (6 bases). This CDR3 is built from 15 residues. The V gene lost 3 bases and the J gene lost 2 bases, with 14 bases spanning the gap. The germline V gene has CDR1 LNHDA and CDR2 SQIVND (reference sequence). CDR3: CASSIGSTGTYEQYF. The CDR3 nucleotides are TGTGCCAGTAGTATCGGTTCAACAGGGACCTACGAGCAGTACTTC.

V usage is TRBV4-1 and J usage is TRBJ2-5; 9 nucleotides align to TRBD2. Germline CDR1 reads MGHRA; CDR2 reads YSYEKL. The CDR3 is 16 residues long. With V trimmed by 1 base and J by 4 bases, 7 bases remained unmatched. CDR3: CASSQGNSGSPETQYF. CDR3 nucleotide sequence: TGCGCCAGCAGCCAAGGAAATAGCGGGAGTCCAGAGACCCAGTACTTC.

This clone was seen once. The rearrangement links TRBV18 to TRBJ2-1, with 7 bases lining up with TRBD1. CDR1 and CDR2 from the germline V gene are KGHSH and LQKENI. With 5 bases clipped from V and 8 bases from J, the junction kept 18 bases outside the gene matches. CDR3 length: 17 residues. CDR3 protein: CASSTILSRDSGDEQFF. CDR3 bases: TGTGCCAGCTCAACCATTCTTTCACGGGACAGTGGGGATGAGCAGTTCTTC.

This clone was counted once. This chain connects TRBV11-2 to TRBJ1-2; 7 bases agree with TRBD1. This CDR3 comprises 16 residues. V dropped 5 bases and J dropped 8; count of bases not matched to a gene: 17. Germline V gives CDR1 SGHAT, CDR2 FQNNGV. This CDR3 is CASSAPSGQGGRGYTF. In DNA form, the CDR3 reads TGTGCCAGCAGCGCCCCGTCAGGGCAGGGGGGAAGAGGCTACACCTTC.

J is TRBJ1-1 and V is TRBV7-9; tentatively, D is TRBD1 (6 bases). V gave up 7 bases and J gave up 3 bases, with 15 bases separating them. Germline V CDR1 and CDR2: SEHNR, FQNEAQ (reference sequence). CDR3 length equals 14 residues. The CDR3 DNA is TGTGCCAGCACAGGGGAGGCTTGGGACACTGAAGCTTTCTTT. It specifies CASTGEAWDTEAFF.

This chain links TRBV3-1 (or the pseudogene TRBV3-2) with TRBJ1-2; 7 nucleotides align to TRBD1. Per germline, CDR1 LGHDT and CDR2 YNNKEL (reference sequence). The J segment lost 3 bases and the V segment lost 1 base, leaving 5 bases of the junction unmatched. This CDR3 region has 15 residues. CDR3 nucleotides: TGTGCCAGCAGCCAAGTCTGGCAGGGGGACTATGGCTACACCTTC. It yields the protein CASSQVWQGDYGYTF.

CDR3: CASSPRGSGLSNQPQHF. The DNA for the CDR3 is TGTGCCAGCAGCCCTAGGGGATCCGGACTAAGCAATCAGCCCCAGCATTTT. V usage is TRBV6-2 or TRBV6-3 and J usage is TRBJ1-5, with D possibly TRBD1 on 5 matching bases. Germline values: CDR1 MNHEY, CDR2 SVGEGT. Deletions cut 6 bases from V and 1 base from J, with 19 bases between. This CDR3 has 17 amino acids.

This sequence joins TRBV7-2 and TRBJ2-2; 8 nucleotides align to TRBD2. J lost 4 bases, V lost 4 bases, and 5 bases had no gene match. Germline V gene lookup returns CDR1 SGHTA and CDR2 FQGNSA. The CDR3 covers 15 residues. CDR3 sequence reads: CASSSAGGVTGELFF. The CDR3 DNA sequence: TGTGCCAGCAGCTCGGCGGGGGGCGTCACCGGGGAGCTGTTTTTT.

The chain combines TRBV24-1 with TRBJ2-3, with D unclear. Germline-derived CDR1 and CDR2 are KGHDR and SFDVKD. V dropped 5 bases and J dropped 0 bases, with 8 bases sitting between them. CDR3 size: 14 residues. The CDR3 sequence: CATSGDGSTDTQYF. In DNA, the CDR3 is TGTGCCACCAGTGGCGACGGCAGCACAGATACGCAGTATTTT.